This TCR beta chain was documented in a study of monozygotic twins with inflammatory bowel disease. Findings and limits, study-wide: There was no way to distinguish the different T cell subtypes. Differing immunosuppressive treatments may have added variability to patient repertoires. IBD patients had lower TCRbeta diversity (inverse Simpson) than healthy co-twins.

Notes on this clonotype: The antigen is unknown.

This CDR3 has 15 residues. Germline V gives CDR1 MNHEY, CDR2 SVGEGT. Every sample had its cDNA made across eight separate reactions. Reanalyzing the 5' RACE reads, TCRdb keeps one entry per CDR3 protein, without DNA. The sample includes approximately 400,000 distinct CDR3 sequences. The chain has TRBV6-2 or TRBV6-3 and TRBJ2-7; the D call from TCRdb, TRBD2, cannot be confirmed without DNA. Sequencing was done on a sample of blood. The sequence was collected from a human donor with ulcerative colitis or Crohn's disease, or a healthy co-twin of an affected twin (not recorded which). Here the CDR3 reads CASSYSTSGLYEQYF.